These 29 T cell receptor beta chains came from one sample sequenced in a study of monozygotic twins with inflammatory bowel disease. TCRdb reprocessed the 5' RACE reads; each CDR3 protein has one entry and no DNA is given. The table gives a few hundred thousand distinct CDR3 sequences; the top ten clones make up 2.6% of it. Specimen: blood. The origin of the receptors is a human donor with ulcerative colitis or Crohn's disease, or a healthy co-twin of an affected twin (not recorded which).

J is TRBJ2-7 and V is TRBV20-1; TCRdb reports TRBD2, a call that lacks DNA to check it against. From germline, CDR1 is DFQATT and CDR2 SNEGSKA (reference sequence). The CDR3 runs to 15 residues. CDR3 loop: CSARGLAGSLYEQYF.

This chain links TRBV7-2 with TRBJ2-2; TCRdb's D gene call, TRBD1, goes unchecked for lack of DNA. The CDR3 length is 16 residues. Germline-derived CDR1 and CDR2 are SGHTA and FQGNSA. This chain's CDR3 is CASSLVDRVVTGELFF.

This sequence joins TRBV4-1 and TRBJ1-1; TCRdb gives TRBD1 as the D gene, but with no DNA this cannot be confirmed. Germline V lookup: CDR1 MGHRA, CDR2 YSYEKL. This CDR3 comprises 19 residues. The CDR3 is CASIQAPPGVTSEDTEAFF.

The J gene is TRBJ2-5, the V gene TRBV7-2. Germline values: CDR1 SGHTA, CDR2 FQGNSA. The CDR3 is 14 residues long. CDR3 region: CASSSERVRETQYF.

The chain links TRBV20-1 to TRBJ2-5; the TCRdb call, TRBD1, lacks DNA for checking. Germline CDR1 reads DFQATT; CDR2 reads SNEGSKA (reference sequence). This CDR3 is built from 13 residues. The CDR3 loop reads CSARVTRVGTQYF.

The J gene is TRBJ1-6, the V gene TRBV4-2; as DNA is missing, the TRBD1 call by TCRdb cannot be tested. This CDR3 is built from 14 residues. The V gene's germline CDR1 is LGHNA and CDR2 YNFKEQ. This CDR3 is CASSLGQDNSPLHF.

CDR3 loop: CASSYEGAGSYEQYF. The chain is built from TRBV6-2 or TRBV6-3 and TRBJ2-7; TCRdb designates TRBD1, a call that cannot be tested without DNA. The CDR3 consists of 15 residues. CDR1 and CDR2 from the germline V gene are MNHEY and SVGEGT.

The rearrangement uses TRBV18 and TRBJ1-2; TCRdb designates TRBD1, a call that cannot be tested without DNA. CDR1 and CDR2 from the germline V gene are KGHSH and LQKENI. CDR3 length: 17 residues. CDR3 loop: CASSPLEGGKTNYGYTF.

CDR3 protein: CASSHPGAENTEAFF. This chain connects TRBV11-2 to TRBJ1-1; with no DNA, the TCRdb D assignment of TRBD1 cannot be verified. This CDR3 contains 15 residues. Germline V lookup: CDR1 SGHAT, CDR2 FQNNGV.

The chain is built from TRBV5-5 and TRBJ1-5. Germline loops: CDR1 SGHKS, CDR2 YYEKEE (reference sequence). There are 12 residues in the CDR3. The CDR3 loop reads CASSFPHQPQHF.

The chain has TRBV24-1 and TRBJ2-1. This CDR3 has 15 residues. Per germline, CDR1 KGHDR and CDR2 SFDVKD. The CDR3 spells CATSDFMGNYNEQFF.

The J gene is TRBJ1-1, the V gene TRBV20-1. Germline CDR1 DFQATT, CDR2 SNEGSKA (reference sequence). This CDR3 spans 15 amino acids. Here the CDR3 reads CSARDGRRINTEAFF.

This chain connects TRBV5-1 to TRBJ2-2; TCRdb outputs TRBD1, but without DNA this stays unchecked. The CDR3 spans 18 residues. The V gene's germline CDR1 is SGHRS and CDR2 YFSETQ. The CDR3 loop reads CASSLAPSGTGGTGELFF.

J is TRBJ1-5 and V is TRBV11-2. This CDR3 contains 13 residues. From germline, CDR1 is SGHAT and CDR2 FQNNGV. Here the CDR3 reads CASSWTQNQPQHF. The full variable domain, its missing parts supplied by reference TRBV11-2 and TRBJ1-5, is EAGVAQSPRYKIIEKRQSVAFWCNPISGHATLYWYQQILGQGPKLLIQFQNNGVVDDSQLPKDRFSAERLKGVDSTLKIQPAKLEDSAVYLCASSWTQNQPQHFGDGTRLSIL.

CDR3 in amino acids: CASSLDPTGQPQHF. The chain couples TRBV5-1 to TRBJ1-5; TCRdb's D gene call, TRBD1, goes unchecked for lack of DNA. CDR1 SGHRS and CDR2 YFSETQ come from the germline V gene. CDR3 length equals 14 residues.

The genes are TRBV20-1 and TRBJ2-3; TCRdb's assignment of TRBD1 cannot be checked, as there is no DNA. Germline lookup yields CDR1 DFQATT and CDR2 SNEGSKA (reference sequence). The CDR3 is made up of 16 amino acids. CDR3 region: CSAREGQGVGTDTQYF.

The chain couples TRBV3-1 to TRBJ2-1; TCRdb names TRBD2, which stays unverified in the absence of DNA. This CDR3 has 18 amino acids. Germline CDR1 reads LGHDT; CDR2 reads YNNKEL (reference sequence). The CDR3: CASSQDGAFGGSYNEQFF.

This rearrangement joins TRBV7-2 to TRBJ2-3; with no DNA, the TCRdb D assignment of TRBD2 cannot be verified. Germline-derived CDR1 and CDR2 are SGHTA and FQGNSA. The CDR3 totals 14 residues. CDR3 residues: CATRLAGGTDTQYF.

The rearrangement uses TRBV6-2 or TRBV6-3 and TRBJ2-1; as DNA is missing, the TRBD1 call by TCRdb cannot be tested. The CDR3 is made up of 17 amino acids. The germline V gene encodes CDR1 MNHEY and CDR2 SVGEGT. CDR3 residues: CASIRNTGLSSYNEQFF.

The CDR3 protein is CAIGDRGNQPQHF. The chain has TRBV7-2 and TRBJ1-5; TCRdb lists TRBD1, though no DNA is available to test this call. The CDR3 has 13 residues. Germline V gene sequence: CDR1 SGHTA, CDR2 FQGNSA.

V gene TRBV20-1 combines with J gene TRBJ2-3; TCRdb lists TRBD1, though no DNA is available to test this call. The CDR3 spans 14 residues. The V gene's germline CDR1 is DFQATT and CDR2 SNEGSKA (reference sequence). The CDR3 is CSAREGTGVDTQYF.

The rearrangement joins TRBV6-1 to TRBJ2-1; TCRdb gives TRBD1 as the D gene, but with no DNA this cannot be confirmed. This CDR3 has 16 residues. Germline V gene sequence: CDR1 MNHNS, CDR2 SASEGT. CDR3 region: CASAPLRLSSYNEQFF.

The chain recombines TRBV3-1 with TRBJ2-7. CDR3 length: 12 amino acids. Per the germline V gene, CDR1 is LGHDT and CDR2 is YNNKEL (reference sequence). CDR3 amino acids: CASSQAGYEQYF.

The chain links TRBV18 to TRBJ2-7; with no DNA, the TCRdb D assignment of TRBD1 cannot be verified. Per germline, CDR1 KGHSH and CDR2 LQKENI. The CDR3 covers 14 residues. This CDR3 reads CASSPYDRDREQYF.

This chain links TRBV19 with TRBJ1-2. There are 13 residues in the CDR3. Per the germline V gene, CDR1 is LNHDA and CDR2 is SQIVND (reference sequence). The CDR3 reads CASSMSGYDGYTF.

V usage is TRBV5-1 and J usage is TRBJ2-1; TCRdb calls TRBD1, which cannot be checked without DNA. Germline CDR1 and CDR2: SGHRS and YFSETQ. This CDR3 spans 16 amino acids. CDR3 sequence: CASSLAWAGAYNEQFF.

The rearrangement links TRBV7-8 to TRBJ1-4; the TCRdb call, TRBD1, lacks DNA for checking. The germline gives CDR1 SGHVS, CDR2 FQNEAQ. The CDR3 length is 14 residues. The CDR3 protein is CASSLGTTREKLFF.

The genes are TRBV5-1 and TRBJ1-1. The CDR3 contains 13 residues. CDR1 and CDR2 (germline): SGHRS, YFSETQ. The CDR3: CASTWTANTEAFF.

The chain is built from TRBV20-1 and TRBJ1-1; TCRdb reports TRBD1, a call that lacks DNA to check it against. The germline CDR1 and CDR2 sequences are DFQATT and SNEGSKA (reference sequence). This CDR3 is built from 15 residues. This CDR3 is CSAPERQGKNTEAFF.